This TCR beta chain appears in the sequencing data of a study of T cell repertoires in cytomegalovirus infection. The overall study: Public TCR beta signatures provided an indication of both CMV infection and a matching HLA type. Study outcomes and limitations: Cumulative public TCR beta family frequency identified CMV carriers with the relevant HLA.

The CDR3 sequence is 14 residues long. Germline lookup yields CDR1 SGHVS and CDR2 FQNEAQ. V was clipped by 5 bases and J by 9 bases, with 17 bases between them. TCRdb independently ran MiXCR on the reads; one entry per CDR3 protein. The data show around 130,000 distinct CDR3 sequences, 20% to 30% seen once. To note about this clonotype: Its specificity is unknown.

The sequenced sample consisted of PBMCs, sequenced either directly or after in vitro stimulation (not recorded which). The rearrangement uses TRBV7-8 and TRBJ2-1; a possible D gene is TRBD2 (6 bases). This TCR derives from a human donor in good health (CMV status not recorded). Some clones in this sample may be carry-over from other donors' samples. The CDR3 here is CASSRPGVGGEQFF. The CDR3 nucleotides read TGTGCCAGCAGCCGACCGGGGGTGGGGGGTGAGCAGTTCTTC. Drawing the rest from reference TRBV7-8 and TRBJ2-1, the complete variable domain is GAGVSQSPRYKVAKRGQDVALRCDPISGHVSLFWYQQALGQGPEFLTYFQNEAQLDKSGLPSDRFFAERPEGSVSTLKIQRTQQEDSAVYLCASSRPGVGGEQFFGPGTRLTVL.